This T cell receptor (beta chain) was recorded in a study of patients and donors after allogeneic stem cell transplantation. Germline V gene sequence: CDR1 SNHLY, CDR2 FYNNEI. The V end was cut by 6 bases, the J end by 2 bases, with 15 bases between. This CDR3 is 15 amino acids long. This clonotype was detected only a few times. TCRdb called the RT-PCR reads again in MiXCR, with one record for every CDR3 protein. The sample carries about a million distinct CDR3 sequences, around 17% recorded once. The specimen was blood, either unsorted or a sorted T cell fraction (not recorded which). The source of this sequence is a human donor who was either an allogeneic HSCT recipient or a stem cell or donor lymphocyte infusion donor (not recorded which). It is not recorded whose cells these are; they may come from a transplant donor. This chain uses TRBV2 with TRBJ2-3; the D call may be TRBD1 or TRBD2 (5 bases each). CDR3 sequence (DNA): TGTGCCAGCAGGGTGGGACGGCAGCTCACAGATACGCAGTATTTT. Translated, it gives CASRVGRQLTDTQYF.